The 5 T cell receptor beta chains below all came from one sample that was sequenced in a study of post-analysis software for immune sequencing data. General observations from the study: A handful of TRBV segments were more frequent in patients than controls; TRBV5-6, TRBV5-1 and TRBV20-1 belonged to this group.

TCR beta cDNA libraries had unique molecular identifiers. TCRdb used MiXCR to reprocess the PCR reads, holding one entry per CDR3 protein. Of approximately 730,000 distinct CDR3 sequences in the sample, 35% to 55% were seen once. These receptors are not linked to any known antigen. Sequencing was done on a sample of blood. These receptors were collected from a girl aged 10-17 years with multiple sclerosis.

This clonotype has just a few counts. This rearrangement joins TRBV27 to TRBJ2-7; 9 nucleotides align to TRBD1. This CDR3 is built from 13 residues. Germline values: CDR1 MNHEY, CDR2 SMNVEV (reference sequence). J lost 6 bases, V lost 6 bases, and 6 bases had no gene match. The CDR3 nucleotides are TGTGCCAGCAGCGTGGGACAGGGAGGCGAGCAGTACTTC. Its protein product is CASSVGQGGEQYF.

This clonotype came up once. The CDR3 region has the DNA TGCAGTGCTAGAGAGGTCGGACAGTCCTACGAGCAGTACTTC. Translating it yields CSAREVGQSYEQYF. This rearrangement joins TRBV20-1 to TRBJ2-7, with D perhaps TRBD1 (6 bases). This CDR3 contains 14 residues. Germline V gives CDR1 DFQATT, CDR2 SNEGSKA (reference sequence). Trimming cost V 0 bases and J 1 base, with 10 bases left between them.

V usage is TRBV30 and J usage is TRBJ2-5; D unclear. The CDR3 sequence is 14 residues long. The germline V gene encodes CDR1 GTSNPN and CDR2 SVGIG (reference sequence). V was trimmed by 7 bases and J by 4 bases, leaving 19 bases between them. The CDR3 reads CASRRLEGAETQYF. CDR3 DNA sequence: TGTGCCTCACGCCGCCTAGAAGGAGCAGAGACCCAGTACTTC.

The chain carries TRBV9 and TRBJ2-5, with a tentative D call TRBD2 (6 bases). The CDR3 covers 17 residues. V shed 4 bases and J shed 9 bases, with 28 bases lying between them. Germline loops: CDR1 SGDLS, CDR2 YYNGEE. This CDR3 is CASSPAVDSGWLRAQYF. The CDR3 DNA is TGTGCCAGCAGCCCCGCCGTGGATAGCGGATGGTTGAGGGCCCAGTACTTC.

This clonotype was seen more than once but under ten times. The V and J genes are TRBV30 and TRBJ2-7; a weak D match, TRBD1 (5 bases). The germline V gene has CDR1 GTSNPN and CDR2 SVGIG (reference sequence). The CDR3 runs 12 residues. V lost 3 bases to trimming and J lost 4 bases, with 10 bases between them. The chain's CDR3 is CAWRVDRYEQYF. CDR3 nucleotide sequence: TGTGCCTGGAGGGTCGACAGATACGAGCAGTACTTC.